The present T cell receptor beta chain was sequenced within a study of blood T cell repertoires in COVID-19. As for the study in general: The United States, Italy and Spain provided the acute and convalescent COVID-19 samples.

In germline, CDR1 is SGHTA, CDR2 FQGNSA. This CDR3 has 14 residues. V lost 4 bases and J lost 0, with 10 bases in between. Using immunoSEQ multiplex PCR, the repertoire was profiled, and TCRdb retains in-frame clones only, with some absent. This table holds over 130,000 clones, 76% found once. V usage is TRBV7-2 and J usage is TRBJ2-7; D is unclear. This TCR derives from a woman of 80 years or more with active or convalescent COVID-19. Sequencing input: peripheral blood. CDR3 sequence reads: CASSSYMSSYEQYF. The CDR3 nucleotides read TGTGCCAGCAGCTCCTATATGAGCTCCTACGAGCAGTACTTC.